Shown below are 21 T cell receptor beta chains from a single sample sequenced in a study of T cell changes during pregnancy in multiple sclerosis. Measured with immunoSEQ multiplex PCR; TCRdb has only the in-frame clones, and not every one. Of 50,000 to 60,000 clones in the sample, about 85% were seen once. The sample consisted of CD4+ T cells from peripheral blood mononuclear cells, taken in the third trimester of pregnancy. Receptors were obtained from a female donor with multiple sclerosis, enrolled in a pregnancy study.

The chain links TRBV7-9 to TRBJ1-5, with 7 bases aligning to TRBD1. V lost 5 bases to trimming and J lost 5 bases; unmatched junction nucleotides: 6. The CDR3 consists of 14 residues. Germline V gives CDR1 SEHNR, CDR2 FQNEAQ (reference sequence). Here the CDR3 reads CASSTQGGDQPQHF. In DNA form, the CDR3 reads TGTGCCAGCAGCACCCAGGGGGGAGATCAGCCCCAGCATTTT.

The chain couples TRBV11-3 to TRBJ2-5, with TRBD2 matching over 9 bases. Germline CDR1 reads SGHNT; CDR2 reads YENEEA. CDR3 length: 17 residues. J lost 5 bases, V lost 3 bases, and 13 bases had no gene match. This CDR3 is CASSFGAGGPEVETQYF. The CDR3 bases are TGTGCCAGCAGCTTTGGTGCGGGGGGGCCTGAGGTGGAGACCCAGTACTTC.

The chain recombines TRBV5-4 with TRBJ1-1, with D perhaps matching TRBD1 (5 bases). Germline V gene data show CDR1 as SGHNT and CDR2 as YYREEE (reference sequence). Trimming removed 0 bases from V and 6 bases from J, with 12 bases in between. The CDR3 is made up of 14 amino acids. CDR3 coding DNA: TGTGCCAGCAGCTTGGCAGGGAAGCTGGCTGAAGCTTTCTTT. Its protein is CASSLAGKLAEAFF.

The J gene is TRBJ2-7, the V gene TRBV9; 9 nucleotides agree with TRBD2. Looked up from germline, CDR1 is SGDLS and CDR2 is YYNGEE. The CDR3 is 15 residues long. The V segment lost 1 base and the J segment 3 bases; nucleotides outside the gene matches: 5. DNA for the CDR3: TGTGCCAGCAGCGTACTAGCGGGACAATTCTACGAGCAGTACTTC. It encodes CASSVLAGQFYEQYF.

Only one count was recorded for this clone. V and J are TRBV11-2 and TRBJ1-1; D may be TRBD1 (5 bases). The germline V gene encodes CDR1 SGHAT and CDR2 FQNNGV. The V gene lost 0 bases and the J gene lost 6 bases, with 11 bases spanning the gap. The CDR3 is 14 amino acids. CDR3 sequence: CASSLDRGTAEAFF. DNA of the CDR3: TGTGCCAGCAGCTTAGATCGGGGGACCGCTGAAGCTTTCTTT.

The J gene is TRBJ2-3, the V gene TRBV9; tentative D call: TRBD2 (6 bases). Trimming shortened V by 0 bases and J by 6 bases, and 23 bases separated the two germline ends. CDR1 is SGDLS and CDR2 is YYNGEE in the germline V gene. This CDR3 is 18 amino acids long. In DNA, the CDR3 is TGTGCCAGCAGCGTAGATGATGGGACTGGGTCAAAAAGGGATACGCAGTATTTT. This sequence encodes CASSVDDGTGSKRDTQYF.

The chain employs TRBV7-9 and TRBJ2-7, with 7 bases lining up with TRBD2. Trimming took 3 bases from V and 4 from J; bases not matched to a gene: 3. Germline CDR1 reads SEHNR; CDR2 reads FQNEAQ (reference sequence). CDR3 length: 13 amino acids. The CDR3 loop reads CASSFWGGYEQYF. CDR3 bases: TGTGCCAGCAGCTTTTGGGGGGGGTACGAGCAGTACTTC.

The rearrangement joins TRBV10-3 to TRBJ1-6; perhaps TRBD1 as D (5 bases). CDR1 is ENHRY, CDR2 SYGVKD, per germline. The CDR3 contains 15 residues. V lost 11 bases and J lost 4, with 18 bases in between. The CDR3 sequence: CAARVQQDYNSPLHF. In DNA, the CDR3 is TGTGCCGCCCGCGTCCAACAGGATTATAATTCACCCCTCCACTTT.

In nucleotides, the CDR3 is TGTGCCAGTAGTATGGTCTCCGGGGAGACTGAAGCTTTCTTT. This codes for CASSMVSGETEAFF. The gene calls are TRBV19 and TRBJ1-1; D remains unclear. Trimming removed 3 bases from V and 5 bases from J, with 13 bases in between. The CDR3 contains 14 residues. Germline CDR1 LNHDA, CDR2 SQIVND (reference sequence).

The CDR3 DNA follows: TGTGCCAGCAGTTACTCAGGAGCGGGGGGGTACAATGAGCAGTTCTTC. It encodes CASSYSGAGGYNEQFF. The rearrangement joins TRBV6-5 to TRBJ2-1; 10 nucleotides line up with TRBD2. With 0 bases clipped from V and 4 bases from J, the junction kept 3 bases outside the gene matches. The germline V gene encodes CDR1 MNHEY and CDR2 SVGAGI. The CDR3 sequence is 16 residues long.

This sequence joins TRBV5-1 and TRBJ2-5, with TRBD1 matching 11 bases. Near its end, the DNA agrees better with TRBJ2-7, so the J call may be wrong. This CDR3 has 15 amino acids. In germline, CDR1 is SGHRS, CDR2 YFSETQ. CDR3 DNA sequence: TGCGCCAGCAGCCCGCCGGGACAGGGGGGCCACGAGCAGTACTTC. Translation gives CASSPPGQGGHEQYF.

The J gene is TRBJ1-2, the V gene TRBV6-4; weak D call: TRBD1 (5 bases). Trimming pared 2 bases from V and 2 bases from J, leaving 9 bases between. The CDR3 runs 14 residues. Germline assignment: CDR1 MRHNA and CDR2 SNTAGT. The CDR3 loop reads CASSDGQRNYGYTF. In DNA form, the CDR3 reads TGTGCCAGCAGTGACGGACAACGAAACTATGGCTACACCTTC.

The chain is built from TRBV19 and TRBJ2-7; a weak D match, TRBD1 (5 bases). The CDR3 totals 12 residues. V lost 7 bases and J lost 2, with 9 bases in between. The germline V gene has CDR1 LNHDA and CDR2 SQIVND (reference sequence). The chain's CDR3 is CASMGRAYEQYF. The CDR3 DNA follows: TGTGCCAGTATGGGCAGGGCCTACGAGCAGTACTTC.

V and J are TRBV6-5 and TRBJ2-7; TRBD1 matches 7 bases. The V gene end was trimmed by 5 bases and the J gene end by 3 bases; junction bases not matched to a gene: 7. Germline lookup yields CDR1 MNHEY and CDR2 SVGAGI. The CDR3 consists of 14 residues. As DNA, the CDR3 is TGTGCCAGCAGTCTCCAGGGGGTTAACTACGAGCAGTACTTC. Translated, it gives CASSLQGVNYEQYF.

The chain combines TRBV18 with TRBJ1-2; 8 bases map to TRBD1. CDR1 and CDR2 (germline): KGHSH, LQKENI. The CDR3 is 16 amino acids. Trimming cost V 2 bases and J 0 bases; bases outside gene matches: 5. The CDR3 sequence: CASSPWTGQANYGYTF. As DNA, the CDR3 is TGTGCCAGCTCACCATGGACAGGGCAAGCTAACTATGGCTACACCTTC.

This chain links TRBV28 with TRBJ2-7; weak D call: TRBD1 (6 bases). This CDR3 spans 12 amino acids. Germline lookup yields CDR1 MDHEN and CDR2 SYDVKM. Trimming pared 4 bases from V and 5 bases from J, leaving 9 bases between. The CDR3 DNA follows: TGTGCCAGCAGTTCCACAGGGCACGAGCAGTACTTC. This gives the protein CASSSTGHEQYF.

This chain connects TRBV10-3 to TRBJ2-3; 7 positions match TRBD1. The CDR3 has 16 amino acids. Germline CDR1 reads ENHRY; CDR2 reads SYGVKD. Unmatched junction bases numbered 8, after V lost 3 bases and J lost 2 bases. CDR3 in amino acids: CAISDQMDRNTDTQYF. The CDR3 nucleotides are TGTGCCATCAGTGATCAAATGGACAGGAACACAGATACGCAGTATTTT.

The chain uses TRBV27 and TRBJ1-1; the D gene is possibly TRBD1 (6 bases). V was cut by 4 bases and J by 4 bases, with 16 bases left in between. This CDR3 has 15 residues. Looked up from germline, CDR1 is MNHEY and CDR2 is SMNVEV (reference sequence). CDR3 region: CASSSPPGHGTEAFF. The CDR3 nucleotides are TGTGCCAGCAGTTCCCCCCCGGGACATGGCACTGAAGCTTTCTTT.

The count of this clone is one. V usage is TRBV19 and J usage is TRBJ1-1, with D maybe TRBD1 (6 bases). The CDR3 is 16 amino acids. Deletions cut 5 bases from V and 0 bases from J, with 16 bases between. CDR1 is LNHDA, CDR2 SQIVND, per germline (reference sequence). The CDR3 DNA follows: TGTGCCAGTAGTCTATCAAAAGGACAGATGAACACTGAAGCTTTCTTT. Translated, it gives CASSLSKGQMNTEAFF.

The V gene is TRBV19, the J gene TRBJ1-5, with no clear D. The CDR3 has 15 amino acids. CDR1 LNHDA and CDR2 SQIVND come from the germline V gene (reference sequence). Trimming pared 6 bases from V and 1 base from J, leaving 13 bases between. Here the CDR3 DNA reads TGTGCCAGTAGAGGAGGGCATCTCAGCAATCAGCCCCAGCATTTT. Its translation: CASRGGHLSNQPQHF.

This rearrangement joins TRBV6-6 to TRBJ2-7; TRBD1 matches at 8 bases. From germline, CDR1 is MNHNY and CDR2 SVGAGI (reference sequence). This CDR3 has 14 residues. Trimming took 7 bases from V and 5 from J; bases not matched to a gene: 10. CDR3 DNA: TGTGCCAGCAACCAGGGGGCATTGAGGGACGAGCAGTACTTC. It codes for CASNQGALRDEQYF.